Shown below are 31 T cell receptor beta chains from a single sample sequenced in a study of T cell repertoires in cytomegalovirus infection. TCRdb recomputed calls from the reads with MiXCR, one row per CDR3 protein. The table lists about 190,000 distinct CDR3 sequences, 28% of them singletons. Sequenced sample: PBMCs. The source is a human donor in good health (CMV status not recorded). Some clones in this sample may be carry-over from other donors' samples.

This clonotype was counted ten times or more. The chain uses TRBV7-8 and TRBJ2-1; D not certain. The CDR3 spans 16 residues. Germline lookup yields CDR1 SGHVS and CDR2 FQNEAQ. The ends were cut back, 3 bases at V and 2 bases at J, with 14 bases in the middle. For the CDR3, the DNA is TGTGCCAGCAGCTTCGGGTACGGGCAGACCTACAATGAGCAGTTCTTC. It yields the protein CASSFGYGQTYNEQFF.

Many counts were recorded for this clonotype. The V and J genes are TRBV7-2 and TRBJ2-3; D is unclear. The germline CDR1 and CDR2 sequences are SGHTA and FQGNSA. This CDR3 has 14 amino acids. Trimming removed 1 base at V and 2 bases at J, with 7 bases between. The CDR3 reads CASSLGGFTDTQYF. The CDR3 DNA is TGTGCCAGCAGCTTAGGTGGTTTCACAGATACGCAGTATTTT.

This sequence joins TRBV27 and TRBJ2-2, with D tentatively TRBD1 (5 bases). CDR3 length: 16 amino acids. Germline values: CDR1 MNHEY, CDR2 SMNVEV (reference sequence). V was trimmed by 4 bases and J by 1 base, leaving 13 bases between them. In DNA, the CDR3 is TGTGCCAGCAGTTACCAAATGGGGCTGAACACCGGGGAGCTGTTTTTT. Protein: CASSYQMGLNTGELFF.

The chain couples TRBV20-1 to TRBJ1-2, with TRBD1 as a possible D gene (5 bases). Trimming removed 3 bases from V and 6 bases from J, with 11 bases in between. The CDR3 runs to 12 residues. In germline, CDR1 is DFQATT, CDR2 SNEGSKA (reference sequence). For the CDR3, the DNA is TGCAGTGCTAGCCCCAGGGACCATGGCTACACCTTC. Amino acid sequence: CSASPRDHGYTF.

This chain connects TRBV7-2 to TRBJ2-2; D assignment may be TRBD1 or TRBD2 (5 bases each). The CDR3 length is 15 residues. Germline assignment: CDR1 SGHTA and CDR2 FQGNSA. Trimming removed 0 bases at V and 6 bases at J, with 11 bases between. CDR3 coding DNA: TGTGCCAGCAGCTTAGCGGTACTGGGACCCGGGGAGCTGTTTTTT. This codes for CASSLAVLGPGELFF.

This clonotype was found a few times. The chain is built from TRBV14 and TRBJ1-1, with a tentative D call TRBD1 (5 bases). The germline V gene has CDR1 SGHDN and CDR2 FVKESK. The CDR3 covers 14 residues. Trimming pared 2 bases from V and 6 bases from J, leaving 13 bases between. The CDR3 DNA reads TGTGCCAGCAGCCAAACGGGACTCAACGCTGAAGCTTTCTTT. Protein product: CASSQTGLNAEAFF.

The chain couples TRBV11-2 to TRBJ2-1; D ambiguous. CDR1 SGHAT and CDR2 FQNNGV come from the germline V gene. The CDR3 is 11 amino acids. Trimming removed 11 bases from V and 7 bases from J, with 12 bases in between. The CDR3 region is CAGSLRNEQFF. DNA of the CDR3: TGTGCCGGCTCGTTAAGGAATGAGCAGTTCTTC.

This clonotype was observed a few times. The chain links TRBV12-5 to TRBJ2-1, with D perhaps being TRBD1 or TRBD2 (7 bases each). The V end lost 7 bases, the J end lost 3 bases, and 19 bases lay between the germline ends. The germline CDR1 and CDR2 sequences are LGHNT and FRNRAP. The CDR3 has 16 residues. DNA for the CDR3: TGTGCTAGTGCTCCTGGGGGGGCAGGGGGCTACAATGAGCAGTTCTTC. Its protein is CASAPGGAGGYNEQFF. Full variable domain (rest looked up from reference TRBV12-5 and TRBJ2-1): DARVTQTPRHKVTEMGQEVTMRCQPILGHNTVFWYRQTMMQGLELLAYFRNRAPLDDSGMPKDRFSAEMPDATLATLKIQPSEPRDSAVYFCASAPGGAGGYNEQFFGPGTRLTVL.

The chain uses TRBV29-1 and TRBJ1-2; no clear D gene. The germline gives CDR1 SQVTM, CDR2 ANQGSEA. This CDR3 spans 13 amino acids. Trimming took 4 bases from V and 2 from J, leaving 11 bases between them. In DNA form, the CDR3 reads TGCAGCGTTGTTTTGCGGGCCAACTATGGCTACACCTTC. This gives the protein CSVVLRANYGYTF.

A few counts support this clonotype. This chain uses TRBV12-3 or TRBV12-4 with TRBJ1-5, with a tentative D call TRBD1 (6 bases). CDR3 length equals 14 residues. V shed 8 bases and J shed 7 bases, with 18 bases lying between them. CDR3 loop: CASRLKGGNQPQHF. The CDR3 DNA follows: TGTGCCAGCCGACTTAAGGGGGGTAACCAGCCCCAGCATTTT.

This clonotype has a handful of counts. The genes are TRBV5-1 and TRBJ1-1; TRBD1 matches at 9 bases. The CDR3 has 16 residues. Per germline, CDR1 SGHRS and CDR2 YFSETQ. Germline trimming cut 4 bases from V and 0 bases from J; bases unmatched to any gene: 7. The CDR3 region is CASSTGQGIVNTEAFF. The CDR3 DNA follows: TGCGCCAGCAGCACCGGACAGGGGATAGTGAACACTGAAGCTTTCTTT.

Worth noting for this clonotype: At one end the junction does not follow the germline gene, possibly because of a read error. V usage is TRBV7-2 and J usage is TRBJ2-5; maybe TRBD2 (7 bases). CDR3 size: 17 residues. Germline-derived CDR1 and CDR2 are SGHTA and FQGNSA. The CDR3 DNA reads as TGTGCCAGCAGCTTAATGGGGGGGGGGGCATATCAAGAGACCCAGCACTTC. This gives the protein CASSLMGGGAYQETQHF.

The V gene is TRBV7-2, the J gene TRBJ1-2; TRBD1 matches 10 bases. V lost 5 bases to trimming and J lost 3 bases; unmatched junction nucleotides: 12. The CDR3 totals 17 residues. Per the germline V gene, CDR1 is SGHTA and CDR2 is FQGNSA. The CDR3 sequence is CASSLPPQTGGDYGYTF. The CDR3 region has the DNA TGTGCCAGCAGCCTTCCTCCTCAGACAGGGGGCGACTATGGCTACACCTTC.

This chain joins TRBV5-1 and TRBJ1-1; D is possibly TRBD1 (5 bases). The CDR3 extends over 12 amino acids. V was cut by 5 bases and J by 5 bases, with 10 bases left in between. Germline lookup yields CDR1 SGHRS and CDR2 YFSETQ. The CDR3 DNA follows: TGCGCCAGCAGTAGAGGGGAAACTGAAGCTTTCTTT. It yields the protein CASSRGETEAFF.

This clonotype was counted at least ten times. The rearrangement links TRBV7-2 to TRBJ2-7, with D hard to call. The ends were cut back, 1 base at V and 4 bases at J, with 8 bases in the middle. The CDR3 spans 13 residues. CDR1 is SGHTA, CDR2 FQGNSA, per germline. The CDR3 sequence is CASSLEVPYEQYF. The CDR3, as DNA: TGTGCCAGCAGCTTAGAGGTACCGTACGAGCAGTACTTC.

V is TRBV7-8 and J is TRBJ2-1; a weak D match, TRBD2 (7 bases). Germline-derived CDR1 and CDR2 are SGHVS and FQNEAQ. This CDR3 is built from 17 residues. V dropped 2 bases and J dropped 3 bases, with 17 bases sitting between them. The DNA of the CDR3 is TGTGCCAGCAGCTTATTTAGAGGGGGGGGCCACTACAATGAGCAGTTCTTC. This codes for CASSLFRGGGHYNEQFF.

The V call is TRBV6-2 or TRBV6-3, the J call TRBJ2-2; 8 bases agree with TRBD1. CDR1 MNHEY and CDR2 SVGEGT come from the germline V gene. The CDR3 is 18 residues long. The junction had 9 bases not matched to a gene; V was cut back by 2 bases and J by 1 base. The CDR3 protein is CASSYTPLTGENTGELFF. As DNA, the CDR3 is TGTGCCAGCAGTTACACCCCTTTGACAGGGGAGAACACCGGGGAGCTGTTTTTT.

This clonotype was seen a few times. The chain has TRBV6-5 and TRBJ1-2; TRBD1 matches at 9 bases. V trimming: 2 bases; J trimming: 6 bases; junction bases outside the gene matches: 10. Germline lookup yields CDR1 MNHEY and CDR2 SVGAGI. The CDR3 sequence is 16 residues long. CDR3 residues: CASSYRTGQGRNGYTF. CDR3 in DNA: TGTGCCAGCAGTTACCGGACCGGACAGGGGAGGAATGGCTACACCTTC.

V and J are TRBV4-1 and TRBJ2-1, with 7 bases lining up with TRBD1. Per germline, CDR1 MGHRA and CDR2 YSYEKL. The CDR3 runs to 16 residues. After removal of 4 bases from V and 0 bases from J, the junction contained 6 bases not matched to a gene. In DNA form, the CDR3 reads TGCGCCAGCAGCCGGACAGGCGAGAGCTCCTACAATGAGCAGTTCTTC. It specifies CASSRTGESSYNEQFF.

This clonotype was seen many times. The gene calls are TRBV11-2 and TRBJ2-3; 9 bases line up with TRBD1. Looked up from germline, CDR1 is SGHAT and CDR2 is FQNNGV. The CDR3 has 18 residues. Trimming cost V 4 bases and J 8 bases; bases outside gene matches: 19. The CDR3 sequence: CASSSITGTGLRRGTQYF. In DNA form, the CDR3 reads TGTGCCAGCAGCTCTATAACCGGGACAGGGCTCAGAAGGGGTACGCAGTATTTT. The whole variable domain, remainder taken from reference TRBV11-2 and TRBJ2-3, is EAGVAQSPRYKIIEKRQSVAFWCNPISGHATLYWYQQILGQGPKLLIQFQNNGVVDDSQLPKDRFSAERLKGVDSTLKIQPAKLEDSAVYLCASSSITGTGLRRGTQYFGPGTRLTVL.

The J gene is TRBJ2-4, the V gene TRBV20-1, with D maybe TRBD2 (6 bases). Germline CDR1 is DFQATT and CDR2 is SNEGSKA (reference sequence). The CDR3 contains 12 residues. V was trimmed by 6 bases and J by 8 bases, leaving 14 bases between them. CDR3 region: CSARPPGDIQYF. The DNA of the CDR3 is TGCAGTGCCAGACCCCCGGGGGACATTCAGTACTTC.

This clonotype appeared many times. The chain has TRBV7-2 and TRBJ1-2; possibly TRBD1 for D (5 bases). The length of the CDR3 is 17 residues. Germline V gives CDR1 SGHTA, CDR2 FQGNSA. The V gene lost 5 bases and the J gene lost 5 bases, with 24 bases spanning the gap. The CDR3 DNA is TGTGCCAGCAGCCAGGGCAGGGAGGAGGCCCTAGGGTATGGCTACACCTTC. Translated, it gives CASSQGREEALGYGYTF.

V usage is TRBV30 and J usage is TRBJ1-6, with unresolved D. Trimming cost V 0 bases and J 8 bases, with 8 bases left between them. The CDR3 is made up of 13 amino acids. Germline-derived CDR1 and CDR2 are GTSNPN and SVGIG (reference sequence). This chain's CDR3 is CAWSVSNDSPLHF. For the CDR3, the DNA is TGTGCCTGGAGTGTATCGAACGATTCACCCCTCCACTTT.

At least ten counts were recorded for this clonotype. The chain joins TRBV7-2 to TRBJ1-2; D remains ambiguous. Germline V gives CDR1 SGHTA, CDR2 FQGNSA. The CDR3 contains 16 residues. V lost 4 bases and J lost 4, with 19 bases in between. CDR3 bases: TGTGCCAGCAGCTCGTCCGGCGGGGAGGAGAGCTATGGCTACACCTTC. Translated, it gives CASSSSGGEESYGYTF.

This clonotype is a singleton in its sample. The V gene is TRBV15, the J gene TRBJ2-7; no reliable D call. The CDR3 has 13 residues. Trimming took off 9 bases at V and 0 bases at J, with 12 bases between the two ends. Germline V gene data show CDR1 as LNHNV and CDR2 as YYDKDF (reference sequence). CDR3 loop: CATQGLSSYEQYF. The CDR3 DNA reads TGTGCCACACAAGGGCTGAGCTCCTACGAGCAGTACTTC.

This clonotype has a handful of counts. V gene TRBV19 combines with J gene TRBJ1-1, with TRBD1 identical over 8 bases. This CDR3 region has 14 residues. V was clipped by 5 bases and J by 3 bases; unmatched bases: 5. Germline assignment: CDR1 LNHDA and CDR2 SQIVND (reference sequence). The CDR3 nucleotides are TGTGCCAGTAGTCCCGACAGGGGAGACACTGAAGCTTTCTTT. Its translation is CASSPDRGDTEAFF.

This clonotype has at least ten counts. The CDR3 spells CASSLNGVSTDTQYF. CDR3 DNA sequence: TGTGCCAGCAGCTTAAACGGGGTTAGCACAGATACGCAGTATTTT. The chain has TRBV7-3 and TRBJ2-3; a possible D gene is TRBD2 (5 bases). Trimming removed 1 base from V and 0 bases from J, with 8 bases in between. The CDR3 covers 15 residues. The germline CDR1 and CDR2 sequences are SGHTA and FQGTGA.

The gene calls are TRBV3-1 and TRBJ2-7; D perhaps matches TRBD1 (5 bases). Looked up from germline, CDR1 is LGHDT and CDR2 is YNNKEL (reference sequence). The CDR3 length is 12 residues. The V and J ends lost 2 bases and 6 bases respectively, with 8 bases between them. The CDR3: CASSQTGSEQYF. The DNA for the CDR3 is TGTGCCAGCAGCCAAACAGGTTCCGAGCAGTACTTC.

The chain recombines TRBV14 with TRBJ2-5; D gene unclear. Germline CDR1 is SGHDN and CDR2 is FVKESK. With 1 base removed from V and 4 bases from J, the gap between germline ends came to 10 bases. The CDR3 contains 14 residues. CDR3 region: CASSQGGLSETQYF. The CDR3 DNA reads TGTGCCAGCAGCCAAGGGGGTCTGTCAGAGACCCAGTACTTC.

The chain is built from TRBV29-1 and TRBJ2-3; TRBD1 matches at 8 bases. The CDR3 loop spans 13 amino acids. V was pared by 4 bases and J by 3 bases, with 3 bases of the junction left unmatched. Germline V CDR1 and CDR2: SQVTM, ANQGSEA. CDR3 residues: CSVVWTGTDTQYF. The DNA of the CDR3 is TGCAGCGTTGTTTGGACAGGGACAGATACGCAGTATTTT.

The chain recombines TRBV5-6 with TRBJ2-7; TRBD2 matches 15 bases. The CDR3 contains 16 residues. Germline CDR1 is SGHDT and CDR2 is YYEEEE. V lost 4 bases to trimming and J lost 3 bases; unmatched junction nucleotides: 5. The CDR3 region is CASSQKGLAGGYEQYF. CDR3 DNA sequence: TGTGCCAGCAGCCAAAAGGGACTAGCGGGGGGCTACGAGCAGTACTTC.